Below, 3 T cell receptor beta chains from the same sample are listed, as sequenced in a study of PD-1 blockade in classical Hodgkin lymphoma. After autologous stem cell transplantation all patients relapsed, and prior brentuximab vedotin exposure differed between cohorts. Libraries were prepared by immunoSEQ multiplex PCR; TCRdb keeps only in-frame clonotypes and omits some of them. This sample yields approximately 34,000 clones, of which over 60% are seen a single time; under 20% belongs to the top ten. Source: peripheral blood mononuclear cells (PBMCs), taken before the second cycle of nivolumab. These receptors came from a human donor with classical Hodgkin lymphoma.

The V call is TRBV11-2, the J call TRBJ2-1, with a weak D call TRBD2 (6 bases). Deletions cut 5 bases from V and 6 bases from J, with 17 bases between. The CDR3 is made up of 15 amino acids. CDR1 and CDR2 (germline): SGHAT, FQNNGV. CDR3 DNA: TGTGCCAGCAGCGCGGGGACTCCCCTCACCAATGAGCAGTTCTTC. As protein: CASSAGTPLTNEQFF.

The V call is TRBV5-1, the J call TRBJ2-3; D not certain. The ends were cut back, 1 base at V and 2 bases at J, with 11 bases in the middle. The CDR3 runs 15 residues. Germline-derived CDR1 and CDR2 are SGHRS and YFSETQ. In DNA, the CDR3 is TGCGCCAGCAGCTTGCACCCGGCCCCCACAGATACGCAGTATTTT. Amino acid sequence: CASSLHPAPTDTQYF.

In nucleotides, the CDR3 is TGTGCCAGTAGTATCGGGGAGTCGGGCACAGATACGCAGTATTTT. This codes for CASSIGESGTDTQYF. J is TRBJ2-3 and V is TRBV19; D perhaps matches TRBD2 (5 bases). With 3 bases removed from V and 1 base from J, the gap between germline ends came to 11 bases. The germline V gene has CDR1 LNHDA and CDR2 SQIVND (reference sequence). The length of the CDR3 is 15 residues.